These 32 T cell receptor beta chains were all obtained from the same sample, sequenced in a study of CD8+CD57+ T cells in acquired aplastic anemia. Sequencing was done on patients that had shown CD8+CD57+ cell expansion by flow cytometry. Genomic DNA templated the TCR beta VDJ and CDR3 profiling. MiXCR, run by TCRdb on the reads, gives a single entry per CDR3 protein. The sample includes some 150,000 distinct CDR3 sequences, 70% to 75% seen only once; the top ten take 35% to 60%. The sample consisted of sorted CD4+, CD8+, or CD8+CD57+ T cells (not recorded which) from PBMCs. The source of these receptors is a human donor with aplastic anemia.

V usage is TRBV19 and J usage is TRBJ1-2, with D possibly matching TRBD1 (6 bases). Germline V gene data show CDR1 as LNHDA and CDR2 as SQIVND (reference sequence). This CDR3 has 13 residues. V was pared by 9 bases and J by 4 bases, with 15 bases between. The CDR3 reads CASSKTGAYGYTF. In DNA, the CDR3 is TGTGCCAGCTCAAAGACGGGGGCCTATGGCTACACCTTC. Drawing the rest from reference TRBV19 and TRBJ1-2, the complete variable domain is DGGITQSPKYLFRKEGQNVTLSCEQNLNHDAMYWYRQDPGQGLRLIYYSQIVNDFQKGDIAEGYSVSREKKESFPLTVTSAQKNPTAFYLCASSKTGAYGYTFGSGTRLTVV.

The V and J genes are TRBV24-1 and TRBJ2-5; TRBD1 agrees at 10 bases. The V and J ends lost 0 bases and 1 base, in that order; junction bases with no gene match: 1. CDR3 length equals 16 residues. Germline assignment: CDR1 KGHDR and CDR2 SFDVKD. In DNA form, the CDR3 reads TGTGCCACCAGTGATTTGCGGACAGGGGGCCAAGAGACCCAGTACTTC. It codes for CATSDLRTGGQETQYF.

The rearrangement links TRBV5-6 to TRBJ1-1; a possible D gene is TRBD1 (5 bases). The CDR3 spans 13 residues. In germline, CDR1 is SGHDT, CDR2 YYEEEE. The V gene lost 3 bases and the J gene lost 8 bases, with 14 bases spanning the gap. Here the CDR3 reads CASSWDRLGEAFF. DNA for the CDR3: TGTGCCAGCAGCTGGGACCGCCTGGGGGAAGCTTTCTTT.

The chain combines TRBV6-5 with TRBJ1-1; the match to TRBD1 covers 12 bases. Per the germline V gene, CDR1 is MNHEY and CDR2 is SVGAGI. The CDR3 contains 17 residues. V lost 0 bases, J lost 3 bases, and 5 bases stayed unmatched. CDR3 nucleotides: TGTGCCAGCAGTTACTCGAGGGACAGGGGGCTTCACACTGAAGCTTTCTTT. This sequence encodes CASSYSRDRGLHTEAFF.

The J gene is TRBJ1-6, the V gene TRBV2, with 10 nucleotides matching TRBD1. J lost 9 bases, V lost 8 bases, and 10 bases had no gene match. The CDR3 is 15 amino acids. Per germline, CDR1 SNHLY and CDR2 FYNNEI. The CDR3 sequence: CASRPGTGAFSPLHF. In nucleotides, the CDR3 is TGTGCCAGCCGTCCCGGGACAGGGGCGTTTTCACCCCTCCACTTT. Full variable domain (remainder filled in from reference TRBV2 and TRBJ1-6): EPEVTQTPSHQVTQMGQEVILRCVPISNHLYFYWYRQILGQKVEFLVSFYNNEISEKSEIFDDQFSVERPDGSNFTLKIRSTKLEDSAMYFCASRPGTGAFSPLHFGNGTRLTVT.

The gene calls are TRBV11-2 and TRBJ2-5, with no clear D. The V end was cut by 4 bases, the J end by 1 base, with 4 bases between. This CDR3 is 12 amino acids long. Germline V gene lookup returns CDR1 SGHAT and CDR2 FQNNGV. The CDR3 protein is CASSSAQETQYF. The CDR3 DNA follows: TGTGCCAGCAGCTCTGCCCAAGAGACCCAGTACTTC.

The chain employs TRBV10-3 and TRBJ2-5, with TRBD1 matching 9 bases. The trim removed 2 bases at V and 5 bases at J, leaving 6 bases unmatched. The germline CDR1 and CDR2 sequences are ENHRY and SYGVKD. The CDR3 is 15 residues long. The CDR3: CAISEGTGGSETQYF. The CDR3 DNA is TGTGCCATCAGTGAGGGAACAGGGGGCAGCGAGACCCAGTACTTC.

The chain carries TRBV2 and TRBJ2-2; no clear D. This CDR3 contains 14 residues. V lost 4 bases and J 7 bases, leaving 13 bases between the germline ends. CDR1 and CDR2 (germline): SNHLY, FYNNEI. The chain's CDR3 is CASSALSLGGELFF. The CDR3 nucleotides are TGTGCCAGCAGTGCTCTTTCACTGGGCGGGGAGCTGTTTTTT.

This clonotype was observed a single time. J is TRBJ2-5 and V is TRBV7-3; perhaps D is TRBD1 or TRBD2 (5 bases each). Germline CDR1 is SGHTA and CDR2 is FQGTGA. This CDR3 contains 15 residues. With 4 bases removed from V and 5 bases from J, the gap between germline ends came to 17 bases. The CDR3 nucleotides are TGTGCCAGCAGCTCCCAACCGAGCAGGGACGAGACCCAGTACTTC. Translation gives CASSSQPSRDETQYF.

CDR3 region: CASSLGDRGETQYF. Written as DNA, the CDR3 is TGTGCCAGCAGCTTAGGAGACCGTGGAGAGACCCAGTACTTC. This sequence joins TRBV7-2 and TRBJ2-5; D gene unclear. This CDR3 is 14 amino acids long. Germline loops: CDR1 SGHTA, CDR2 FQGNSA. Trimming removed 1 base at V and 4 bases at J, with 10 bases between. The whole variable domain, filled in from reference TRBV7-2 and TRBJ2-5, reads GAGVSQSPSNKVTEKGKDVELRCDPISGHTALYWYRQSLGQGLEFLIYFQGNSAPDKSGLPSDRFSAERTGGSVSTLTIQRTQQEDSAVYLCASSLGDRGETQYFGPGTRLLVL.

Points on this clonotype: The junction departs from the called germline gene at one end, perhaps through a read error. J is TRBJ2-3 and V is TRBV20-1; TRBD2 agrees at 11 bases. CDR1 and CDR2 (germline): DFQATT, SNEGSKA (reference sequence). The CDR3 has 12 amino acids. CDR3: CGLAGGTDTQYF. For the CDR3, the DNA is TGCGGGCTAGCGGGGGGCACGGATACGCAGTATTTT.

This chain uses TRBV7-8 with TRBJ1-2; D is undetermined. Trimming stripped 1 base from V and 4 bases from J, with 4 bases between. This CDR3 is built from 12 residues. Per the germline V gene, CDR1 is SGHVS and CDR2 is FQNEAQ. The CDR3 here is CASSLEAYGYTF. CDR3 nucleotide sequence: TGTGCCAGCAGCTTAGAAGCCTATGGCTACACCTTC. Using reference TRBV7-8 and TRBJ1-2 for the parts outside the CDR3, the full variable domain is GAGVSQSPRYKVAKRGQDVALRCDPISGHVSLFWYQQALGQGPEFLTYFQNEAQLDKSGLPSDRFFAERPEGSVSTLKIQRTQQEDSAVYLCASSLEAYGYTFGSGTRLTVV.

The chain joins TRBV6-2 or TRBV6-3 to TRBJ2-7, with D possibly TRBD2 on 6 matching bases. Germline CDR1 reads MNHEY; CDR2 reads SVGEGT. The CDR3 covers 13 residues. The germline V and J ends were trimmed by 2 bases and 4 bases, with 9 bases remaining between them. The CDR3 sequence: CASSYPGEYEQYF. For the CDR3, the DNA is TGTGCCAGCAGTTACCCGGGGGAGTACGAGCAGTACTTC.

This clonotype showed up just a few times. The V call is TRBV18, the J call TRBJ1-2, with 7 bases lining up with TRBD1. The germline V gene encodes CDR1 KGHSH and CDR2 LQKENI. The CDR3 runs to 14 residues. J was trimmed by 3 bases and V by 3 bases; bases with no gene match: 4. The CDR3 loop is CASSPWTGDYGYTF. DNA for the CDR3: TGTGCCAGCTCACCCTGGACAGGAGACTATGGCTACACCTTC.

V usage is TRBV9 and J usage is TRBJ1-1; D is possibly TRBD1 (6 bases). Germline loops: CDR1 SGDLS, CDR2 YYNGEE. The CDR3 loop spans 14 amino acids. Trimming shortened V by 3 bases and J by 4 bases, and 13 bases separated the two germline ends. Here the CDR3 DNA reads TGTGCCAGCAGCGCCAGGGGAGAGGTCACTGAAGCTTTCTTT. This sequence encodes CASSARGEVTEAFF.

Here the CDR3 reads CATSREGVREYETQYF. The CDR3 DNA follows: TGTGCCACCAGCAGAGAGGGGGTGCGAGAATATGAGACCCAGTACTTC. The V and J genes are TRBV15 and TRBJ2-5, with D possibly called TRBD1 or TRBD2 (5 bases each). CDR3 size: 16 residues. Germline V CDR1 and CDR2: LNHNV, YYDKDF (reference sequence). The V and J ends lost 0 bases and 5 bases respectively, with 16 bases between them.

This CDR3 reads CSARVGGPESSYEQYF. The CDR3 DNA is TGCAGTGCTAGAGTGGGGGGGCCAGAGAGCTCCTACGAGCAGTACTTC. The V and J genes are TRBV20-1 and TRBJ2-7, with a tentative D call TRBD2 (7 bases). The CDR3 has 16 amino acids. V was trimmed by 1 base and J by 0 bases, leaving 16 bases between them. Germline V gives CDR1 DFQATT, CDR2 SNEGSKA (reference sequence).

This chain joins TRBV5-6 and TRBJ1-4; weak D call: TRBD1 (5 bases). CDR3 length: 12 amino acids. V shed 4 bases and J shed 11 bases, with 12 bases lying between them. The germline gives CDR1 SGHDT, CDR2 YYEEEE. This chain's CDR3 is CASSVGTEKLFF. CDR3 nucleotide sequence: TGTGCCAGCAGCGTGGGGACGGAGAAACTGTTTTTT.

The rearrangement joins TRBV6-4 to TRBJ1-1, with a possible D match to TRBD1 (5 bases). V was shortened by 4 bases and J by 8 bases, with 8 bases between the two germline ends. The CDR3 has 11 amino acids. Germline V gene data show CDR1 as MRHNA and CDR2 as SNTAGT. CDR3 bases: TGTGCCAGCAGTGGGGCAGGGGAAGCTTTCTTT. It yields the protein CASSGAGEAFF.

For this clonotype: One end of the junction varies from germline; a read error may be responsible. This chain uses TRBV6-5 with TRBJ1-5; 7 nucleotides match TRBD1. This CDR3 region has 13 residues. The V gene's germline CDR1 is MNHEY and CDR2 SVGAGI. The CDR3 bases are TGTGCCAACAGTTCCGACAGGGATCAGCCCCAGCATTTT. It codes for CANSSDRDQPQHF.

The chain is built from TRBV5-6 and TRBJ2-1; D gene unclear. CDR1 is SGHDT, CDR2 YYEEEE, per germline. V gave up 4 bases and J gave up 8 bases, with 10 bases separating them. This CDR3 region has 12 residues. The CDR3 protein is CASSEHVDEQFF. The CDR3 DNA reads TGTGCCAGCAGCGAGCATGTCGATGAGCAGTTCTTC. Looking up the rest from reference TRBV5-6 and TRBJ2-1 gives the full variable domain: DAGVTQSPTHLIKTRGQQVTLRCSPKSGHDTVSWYQQALGQGPQFIFQYYEEEERQRGNFPDRFSGHQFPNYSSELNVNALLLGDSALYLCASSEHVDEQFFGPGTRLTVL.

CDR3 nucleotides: TGTGCCAGCAGTTGGACAAGCCGGGACGCCGGGGAGCTGTTTTTT. Protein: CASSWTSRDAGELFF. The chain has TRBV12-3 or TRBV12-4 and TRBJ2-2, with D perhaps matching TRBD1 or TRBD2 (5 bases each). V was clipped by 4 bases and J by 6 bases, with 15 bases between them. The CDR3 has 15 amino acids.

This clonotype was detected only once. The chain uses TRBV15 and TRBJ2-2; D gene ambiguous. The germline CDR1 and CDR2 sequences are LNHNV and YYDKDF (reference sequence). The V end lost 1 base, the J end lost 1 base, and 4 bases lay between the germline ends. The CDR3 covers 14 residues. The CDR3 here is CATSRAGNTGELFF. DNA for the CDR3: TGTGCCACCAGCAGAGCGGGGAACACCGGGGAGCTGTTTTTT. The full variable domain, rest sourced from reference TRBV15 and TRBJ2-2, is DAMVIQNPRYQVTQFGKPVTLSCSQTLNHNVMYWYQQKSSQAPKLLFHYYDKDFNNEADTPDNFQSRRPNTSFCFLDIRSPGLGDTAMYLCATSRAGNTGELFFGEGSRLTVL.

The CDR3 reads CASSFRKTGANVLTF. As DNA, the CDR3 is TGTGCCAGCAGCTTTAGGAAGACCGGGGCCAACGTCCTGACTTTC. V is TRBV5-4 and J is TRBJ2-6; D ambiguous. Looked up from germline, CDR1 is SGHNT and CDR2 is YYREEE (reference sequence). V was shortened by 2 bases and J by 4 bases, with 10 bases between the two germline ends. The CDR3 extends over 15 amino acids.

The gene calls are TRBV6-5 and TRBJ2-7; possibly TRBD1 for D (6 bases). V dropped 0 bases and J dropped 6 bases, with 6 bases sitting between them. Germline CDR1 is MNHEY and CDR2 is SVGAGI. The CDR3 sequence is 12 residues long. CDR3 protein: CASSYSRGEQYF. The CDR3 DNA reads as TGTGCCAGCAGTTACTCCAGGGGCGAGCAGTACTTC.

This clonotype was counted a single time. This chain connects TRBV25-1 to TRBJ1-6; no definite D call. Trimming removed 1 base from V and 4 bases from J, with 11 bases in between. CDR3 length: 16 residues. Germline lookup yields CDR1 MGHDK and CDR2 SYGVNS. CDR3 in amino acids: CASSESTIDYNSPLHF. The CDR3 nucleotides are TGTGCCAGCAGTGAATCAACGATAGATTATAATTCACCCCTCCACTTT. The whole variable domain, remainder taken from reference TRBV25-1 and TRBJ1-6, is EADIYQTPRYLVIGTGKKITLECSQTMGHDKMYWYQQDPGMELHLIHYSYGVNSTEKGDLSSESTVSRIRTEHFPLTLESARPSHTSQYLCASSESTIDYNSPLHFGNGTRLTVT.

V and J are TRBV2 and TRBJ2-6, with D hard to call. Trimming removed 5 bases at V and 5 bases at J, with 7 bases between. Germline loops: CDR1 SNHLY, CDR2 FYNNEI. The CDR3 contains 13 residues. The CDR3 DNA sequence: TGTGCCAGCAGTAGCGATAGGGCCAACGTCCTGACTTTC. This encodes CASSSDRANVLTF. The variable domain in full, with the rest retrieved from reference TRBV2 and TRBJ2-6, is EPEVTQTPSHQVTQMGQEVILRCVPISNHLYFYWYRQILGQKVEFLVSFYNNEISEKSEIFDDQFSVERPDGSNFTLKIRSTKLEDSAMYFCASSSDRANVLTFGAGSRLTVL.

The chain has TRBV7-2 and TRBJ1-6; D unclear. CDR1 SGHTA and CDR2 FQGNSA come from the germline V gene. This CDR3 comprises 16 residues. The V end lost 2 bases, the J end lost 5 bases, and 13 bases lay between the germline ends. CDR3 sequence: CASSLTTSGNNSPLHF. CDR3 nucleotides: TGTGCCAGCAGCTTAACGACGTCGGGGAATAATTCACCCCTCCACTTT.

To note about this clonotype: One end of the junction fails to match germline, which may point to a read error. The chain couples TRBV13 to TRBJ1-1; maybe TRBD1 (5 bases). The CDR3 has 15 amino acids. Germline V gives CDR1 PRHDT, CDR2 FYEKMQ (reference sequence). CDR3 amino acids: CASSLAQGGYAEAFF. For the CDR3, the DNA is TGCGCCAGCAGCTTGGCCCAGGGAGGATATGCTGAAGCTTTCTTT. The full variable domain, with the rest looked up from reference TRBV13 and TRBJ1-1, is AAGVIQSPRHLIKEKRETATLKCYPIPRHDTVYWYQQGPGQDPQFLISFYEKMQSDKGSIPDRFSAQQFSDYHSELNMSSLELGDSALYFCASSLAQGGYAEAFFGQGTRLTVV.

This clonotype was detected once. The chain uses TRBV5-5 and TRBJ2-3; 10 nucleotides match TRBD2. The CDR3 loop spans 16 amino acids. Germline V lookup: CDR1 SGHKS, CDR2 YYEKEE (reference sequence). The junction had 11 bases not matched to a gene; V was cut back by 8 bases and J by 2 bases. The CDR3 loop is CARSLAGGQYTDTQYF. As DNA, the CDR3 is TGTGCCAGGAGTTTAGCGGGAGGCCAATACACAGATACGCAGTATTTT.

J is TRBJ2-7 and V is TRBV6-1, with TRBD2 matching over 14 bases. CDR1 and CDR2 from the germline V gene are MNHNS and SASEGT. This CDR3 has 15 amino acids. Trimming took 6 bases from V and 7 from J; bases not matched to a gene: 8. The CDR3 protein is CASRPPGLAGVEQYF. The CDR3 coding sequence is TGTGCCAGCAGACCCCCGGGACTAGCGGGGGTAGAGCAGTACTTC.

This clonotype was observed once. The rearrangement uses TRBV19 and TRBJ1-2; D remains ambiguous. There are 14 residues in the CDR3. V gave up 3 bases and J gave up 1 base, with 9 bases separating them. Germline CDR1 LNHDA, CDR2 SQIVND (reference sequence). CDR3 sequence (DNA): TGTGCCAGTAGTATCGGAGCAGATAACTATGGCTACACCTTC. Translated: CASSIGADNYGYTF.